This TCR beta chain was identified in a study of T cells in Graves' hyperthyroidism and ophthalmopathy (dated by TCRdb to about 2019). General notes on the study: Peripheral blood samples were taken at the time of initial diagnosis, prior to any treatment. To identify TCR V-J signatures that set the groups apart, the researchers used a discovery cohort of 100 patients, made up of approximately 43 with Graves' ophthalmopathy and some 55 with stable Graves' hyperthyroidism. Prospective prediction of ophthalmopathy was tested in an independent validation cohort of some 20 hyperthyroidism patients and 15 to 17 patients who later progressed to ophthalmopathy. The 80 to 100 discovery patients were randomly divided into training and test sets at a 7:3 ratio. Thyroid tissue and blood T-cell repertoires from six Graves' hyperthyroidism patients were also compared in the study. After sampling, hyperthyroidism patients received methimazole starting at 30 mg daily, and ophthalmopathy patients received high-dose intravenous methylprednisolone. According to the paper, TCR Vbeta CDR3 sequencing was carried out on some 140 peripheral blood samples, which came from some 41 ophthalmopathy, around 75 hyperthyroidism and 17 progressor patients. Findings and caveats that apply to the study as a whole: Blood samples also contained most of the expanded thyroid clonotypes (frequency above 0.001), which suggests that blood repertoires may reflect thyroid immune responses. In validation, the model predicted progression to ophthalmopathy a median of about 6.8 months before onset, with about 71% sensitivity and roughly 73% specificity. A 13 V-J signature model separated ophthalmopathy from stable hyperthyroidism, with approximately 86% sensitivity and roughly 81% specificity in cross-validation and 80%/75% in testing. Sample size was not statistically predetermined, and investigators were not blinded to group allocation.

Amplification of TCR beta CDR3 regions was carried out from RNA transcripts. For the first round of RT-PCR on the TCR CDR3, the HTBI primer set was used together with the Qiagen OneStep RT-PCR kit. A second multiplex PCR round built the libraries, followed by size selection and purification. Sequencing of the libraries was done on an Illumina HiSeq2000 using paired-end 100 bp reads. As for the original processing: SOAPnuke was used to process the raw data, removing reads that contained adapters or uncalled bases, had a mean Phred below 15, or lacked an exact match to the constant primer or identifier. COPE v1.2.5 was used to merge the high-quality paired reads, and each unique nucleotide sequence was defined as a clonotype. MiTCR v1.1 was used to align the clonotypes against IMGT TRBV, TRBD and TRBJ reference segments. Only V-J combinations with frequency above 0.0001, covering about 99% of repertoires, were analysed. The TCS score was defined as the ratio of F50 (clonal expansion) to E x V (chaos), calculated using BLOSUM62-based TCRdist between CDR3 peptides within each V-J. Welch's t-statistics and random forest reduced several hundred V-J features to roughly 13, which were used in a naive Bayes classifier (R e1071). Using fastp trimming at Q25 and MiXCR clonotype assembly, TCRdb reanalyzed the public sequencing data and kept in-frame beta chains. Duplicate CDR3 protein sequences are folded into a single record with the most common DNA and genes. The V and J calls and clone size are TCRdb's, not the authors'. The sample records 400,000 or so distinct CDR3 sequences, around 13% of which are singletons. Less than 20% of the sample is held by the ten biggest clonotypes.

Comment on this clonotype: There is no known antigen for this receptor. The record has no base qualities; no much larger clone is one base away.

Ophthalmopathy patients had moderately to severely active disease, with a Clinical Activity Score of 3 or more, a NOSPECS grade of 4 or more, and a disease duration of less than 3 months. Exclusion was applied to patients with uncontrolled infections, other autoimmune diseases, pregnancy or lactation. Diagnoses relied on clinical symptoms, serum thyroxine and TRAb, thyroid ultrasound and orbital computed tomography. Ficoll-Paque density gradient centrifugation was used to isolate PBMCs from 9.5 to 10 ml of fresh peripheral blood. Total RNA was extracted with Trizol reagent, and quality was checked on an Agilent 2100 Bioanalyzer. Reading from cysteine to phenylalanine, the CDR3 counts 16 amino acids. Left in the record is the CDR3 DNA by itself, 48 bases read in frame from the first base. According to the germline V gene (reference sequence), CDR1 reads LNHDA and CDR2 reads SQIVND. Germline trimming amounts to 6 bases on V and 0 bases on J, with 8 as the count of junction bases outside the gene matches.

This TCR came from a young woman with Graves' ophthalmopathy. Sequencing was performed on blood. The chain couples TRBV19 to TRBJ2-4, and 7 junction bases match TRBD1. The CDR3 reads as follows: CASRPPGQLAKNIQYF. The nucleotide sequence is given as TGTGCCAGTAGACCCCCGGGACAGTTAGCCAAAAACATTCAGTACTTC.